These 27 T cell receptor beta chains came from one sample sequenced in a study of blood T cell repertoires in COVID-19 (dated by TCRdb to between 2020 and 2021). Library preparation was by the immunoSEQ multiplex PCR assay. Sourced from immuneACCESS, this table was stored by TCRdb with only in-frame sequences that have V and J called. A share of the clones is absent; for the studies checked, an unresolved V gene accounts for under half, and the remainder has no known explanation. Here the sample has approximately 90,000 clones; 85% occur a single time. The leading ten clones occupy 3.5% to 4% of the sample. Material for sequencing was peripheral blood. The receptors were sampled from a man between 60 and 75 years old with acute or convalescent COVID-19.

V and J are TRBV7-8 and TRBJ2-7, with D maybe TRBD1 (6 bases). With 2 bases removed from V and 4 bases from J, the gap between germline ends came to 6 bases. CDR1 is SGHVS, CDR2 FQNEAQ, per germline. The CDR3 length is 12 residues. CDR3 protein: CASSLQGYEQYF. The CDR3 nucleotides read TGTGCCAGCAGCTTACAGGGGTACGAGCAGTACTTC.

V is TRBV6-5 and J is TRBJ2-1; a weak D match, TRBD1 (6 bases). CDR3 length equals 15 residues. Germline lookup yields CDR1 MNHEY and CDR2 SVGAGI. Trimming removed 4 bases from V and 2 bases from J, with 12 bases in between. The CDR3 sequence: CASSFRDIAYNEQFF. For the CDR3, the DNA is TGTGCCAGCAGTTTCCGGGACATCGCCTACAATGAGCAGTTCTTC.

The chain carries TRBV29-1 and TRBJ2-1; 13 bases are a match to TRBD2. Germline CDR1 reads SQVTM; CDR2 reads ANQGSEA. The CDR3 covers 17 residues. V was clipped by 3 bases and J by 7 bases; unmatched bases: 12. CDR3 DNA sequence: TGCAGCGTTGAGGGACTAGCGGGAAGGGGAACTGGGAATGAGCAGTTCTTC. It codes for CSVEGLAGRGTGNEQFF.

CDR3 in DNA: TGTGCCAGCAGCTTGGCCGGGAGACTAGCGAACAATGAGCAGTTCTTC. It specifies CASSLAGRLANNEQFF. The V gene is TRBV5-6, the J gene TRBJ2-1; 8 bases agree with TRBD2. The germline gives CDR1 SGHDT, CDR2 YYEEEE. V shed 0 bases and J 5 bases; nucleotides not matched to a gene: 7. The CDR3 extends over 16 amino acids.

This chain joins TRBV3-1 (or the pseudogene TRBV3-2) and TRBJ1-2, with 9 bases that match TRBD1. V lost 2 bases, J lost 0 bases, and 7 bases stayed unmatched. This CDR3 has 17 amino acids. Germline-derived CDR1 and CDR2 are LGHDT and YNNKEL (reference sequence). DNA for the CDR3: TGTGCCAGCAGCCAATGGGACAGGGCAATCTCTAACTATGGCTACACCTTC. Translated: CASSQWDRAISNYGYTF.

V gene TRBV3-1 (or the pseudogene TRBV3-2) combines with J gene TRBJ2-7; D is perhaps TRBD2 (6 bases). The CDR3 length is 15 residues. V lost 0 bases and J 3 bases, leaving 12 bases between the germline ends. Per germline, CDR1 LGHDT and CDR2 YNNKEL (reference sequence). As DNA, the CDR3 is TGTGCCAGCAGCCAAGAGGCTAGCGCTGACTACGAGCAGTACTTC. It is translated as CASSQEASADYEQYF.

This clone is a singleton in its sample. The chain has TRBV18 and TRBJ1-1; 9 bases line up with TRBD1. The CDR3 runs to 15 residues. CDR1 and CDR2 (germline): KGHSH, LQKENI. V lost 3 bases and J lost 5; bases outside the gene matches: 7. The CDR3 loop reads CASSPLDRGETEAFF. CDR3 coding DNA: TGTGCCAGCTCACCTTTGGACAGGGGTGAAACTGAAGCTTTCTTT.

V and J are TRBV7-2 and TRBJ1-3, with 8 positions matching TRBD1. The germline V gene encodes CDR1 SGHTA and CDR2 FQGNSA. V shed 5 bases, J shed 4 bases, and the junction held 4 bases outside the gene matches. CDR3 length equals 14 residues. Here the CDR3 reads CASSPGQEGNTIYF. For the CDR3, the DNA is TGTGCCAGCAGCCCGGGACAGGAAGGAAACACCATATATTTT. Based on the CDR3 plus reference TRBV7-2 and TRBJ1-3, the full variable domain is GAGVSQSPSNKVTEKGKDVELRCDPISGHTALYWYRQSLGQGLEFLIYFQGNSAPDKSGLPSDRFSAERTGGSVSTLTIQRTQQEDSAVYLCASSPGQEGNTIYFGEGSWLTVV.

This clone was observed a handful of times. The gene calls are TRBV12-3 or TRBV12-4 and TRBJ1-5, with D maybe TRBD1 (5 bases). V shed 6 bases and J shed 9 bases, with 9 bases lying between them. This CDR3 contains 11 residues. The CDR3 bases are TGTGCCAGCAGCGTGGGGGGGCCCCAGCATTTT. Its protein is CASSVGGPQHF.

This chain connects TRBV10-3 to TRBJ2-1, with D perhaps matching TRBD2 (6 bases). The CDR3 has 12 amino acids. V was pared by 2 bases and J by 10 bases, with 9 bases between. Germline V gene lookup returns CDR1 ENHRY and CDR2 SYGVKD. The chain's CDR3 is CAISERGREQFF. CDR3 nucleotides: TGTGCCATCAGTGAGCGAGGGAGGGAGCAGTTCTTC.

The V call is TRBV7-2, the J call TRBJ2-5; 14 positions match TRBD2. CDR1 SGHTA and CDR2 FQGNSA come from the germline V gene. The length of the CDR3 is 16 residues. V gave up 5 bases and J gave up 4 bases; unmatched junction bases: 6. The CDR3 sequence: CASSPGTSGGGETQYF. The CDR3 DNA is TGTGCCAGCAGCCCCGGGACTAGCGGGGGTGGAGAGACCCAGTACTTC.

V is TRBV27 and J is TRBJ2-5, with D hard to call. The CDR3 contains 15 residues. V was clipped by 5 bases and J by 1 base, with 14 bases between them. CDR1 and CDR2 from the germline V gene are MNHEY and SMNVEV (reference sequence). The chain's CDR3 is CASSKSVSVQETQYF. In nucleotides, the CDR3 is TGTGCCAGCAGTAAGTCAGTGTCAGTCCAAGAGACCCAGTACTTC.

The chain links TRBV9 to TRBJ1-1; 7 bases map to TRBD1. This CDR3 has 16 amino acids. The trim removed 0 bases at V and 0 bases at J, leaving 5 bases unmatched. Looked up from germline, CDR1 is SGDLS and CDR2 is YYNGEE. The CDR3 region is CASSVGRGNLNTEAFF. In nucleotides, the CDR3 is TGTGCCAGCAGCGTAGGCAGGGGGAATCTGAACACTGAAGCTTTCTTT.

V is TRBV7-2 and J is TRBJ2-5; 7 bases are a match to TRBD1. J lost 3 bases, V lost 5 bases, and 6 bases had no gene match. This CDR3 is 14 amino acids long. Germline V gene data show CDR1 as SGHTA and CDR2 as FQGNSA. The CDR3 spells CASSQDRVEETQYF. The CDR3 DNA reads TGTGCCAGCAGCCAAGACAGGGTTGAAGAGACCCAGTACTTC.

This chain connects TRBV10-3 to TRBJ2-1; the match to TRBD2 covers 7 bases. Losses at the gene ends were 6 bases for V and 7 bases for J; bases not matched to a gene: 9. This CDR3 contains 14 residues. Germline-derived CDR1 and CDR2 are ENHRY and SYGVKD. CDR3 loop: CAIRDTGGRNEQFF. The CDR3 DNA follows: TGTGCCATCAGGGACACCGGGGGGAGGAATGAGCAGTTCTTC.

The V call is TRBV6-5, the J call TRBJ1-4; 7 bases map to TRBD1. The CDR3 has 14 amino acids. The V gene end was trimmed by 6 bases and the J gene end by 0 bases; junction bases not matched to a gene: 1. CDR1 is MNHEY, CDR2 SVGAGI, per germline. The CDR3 bases are TGTGCCAGCAGACAGGGGACAACTAATGAAAAACTGTTTTTT. This sequence encodes CASRQGTTNEKLFF.

V is TRBV4-3 and J is TRBJ2-3, with D perhaps TRBD1 (5 bases). V shed 2 bases and J shed 4 bases, with 13 bases lying between them. This CDR3 region has 15 residues. Germline V gene sequence: CDR1 LGHNA, CDR2 YSLEER. The CDR3 nucleotides read TGCGCCAGCAGCCAAACGGACACCACACCAGATACGCAGTATTTT. Residues: CASSQTDTTPDTQYF.

This sequence joins TRBV5-4 and TRBJ1-1, with D possibly being TRBD1 (6 bases). V lost 3 bases, J lost 0 bases, and 6 bases lay in between. The germline gives CDR1 SGHNT, CDR2 YYREEE (reference sequence). CDR3 length: 13 residues. The CDR3 sequence is CASSYRVNTEAFF. The CDR3 DNA sequence: TGTGCCAGCAGCTACAGGGTGAACACTGAAGCTTTCTTT.

This clone was seen only a few times. The chain joins TRBV7-9 to TRBJ2-7; 9 nucleotides agree with TRBD2. CDR1 is SEHNR, CDR2 FQNEAQ, per germline (reference sequence). J gave up 5 bases and V 5 bases, and 16 bases lay outside the gene matches. The CDR3 is made up of 17 amino acids. CDR3 residues: CASSPPRAGGFGNEQYF. CDR3 in DNA: TGTGCCAGCAGCCCCCCCCGAGCGGGAGGATTTGGTAACGAGCAGTACTTC.

For the CDR3, the DNA is TGTGCCAGCAGGGACAGGGGGGTCCCCGGGGAGCTGTTTTTT. Translating gives CASRDRGVPGELFF. V is TRBV27 and J is TRBJ2-2, with 10 bases lining up with TRBD1. The germline CDR1 and CDR2 sequences are MNHEY and SMNVEV (reference sequence). The CDR3 totals 14 residues. The V segment lost 6 bases and the J segment 6 bases; nucleotides outside the gene matches: 4.

V usage is TRBV13 and J usage is TRBJ2-5; TRBD1 matches 7 bases. After removal of 5 bases from V and 1 base from J, the junction contained 4 bases not matched to a gene. This CDR3 is 14 amino acids long. CDR1 is PRHDT, CDR2 FYEKMQ, per germline (reference sequence). In DNA, the CDR3 is TGTGCCAGCAGCCCGGGACAGAGCCAAGAGACCCAGTACTTC. Protein product: CASSPGQSQETQYF.

There are a few counts of this clone. The V call is TRBV2, the J call TRBJ2-1; possible D gene TRBD2, 5 bases. V lost 4 bases, J lost 0 bases, and 19 bases lay in between. The CDR3 has 18 residues. Germline lookup yields CDR1 SNHLY and CDR2 FYNNEI. CDR3 amino acids: CASSASLLASLSYNEQFF. In nucleotides, the CDR3 is TGTGCCAGCAGTGCTAGTCTTCTCGCTAGCCTCTCCTACAATGAGCAGTTCTTC.

J is TRBJ1-1 and V is TRBV7-9; a weak D match, TRBD1 (5 bases). Germline V gene sequence: CDR1 SEHNR, CDR2 FQNEAQ (reference sequence). The CDR3 spans 13 residues. Trimming cost V 3 bases and J 3 bases, with 8 bases left between them. The CDR3 nucleotides are TGTGCCAGCAGCTTTGGAGGGGACACTGAAGCTTTCTTT. Residues: CASSFGGDTEAFF.

This clone is a singleton in its sample. The rearrangement links TRBV7-3 to TRBJ2-5; the match to TRBD1 covers 11 bases. CDR3 length equals 16 residues. Germline V gene lookup returns CDR1 SGHTA and CDR2 FQGTGA. With V trimmed by 1 base and J by 3 bases, 4 bases remained unmatched. CDR3 amino acids: CASSLSSGQGEETQYF. DNA for the CDR3: TGTGCCAGCAGCTTAAGCTCGGGACAGGGGGAAGAGACCCAGTACTTC.

This clone was seen only once. This chain connects TRBV5-8 to TRBJ2-7; TRBD2 might be the D (5 bases). Trimming pared 0 bases from V and 3 bases from J, leaving 10 bases between. The germline gives CDR1 SGHTS, CDR2 YDEGEE. The CDR3 consists of 14 residues. The CDR3 sequence: CASSLELDFYEQYF. In DNA form, the CDR3 reads TGTGCCAGCAGCTTGGAACTAGACTTCTACGAGCAGTACTTC.

The rearrangement uses TRBV24-1 and TRBJ2-3; D may be TRBD2 (6 bases). CDR3 length: 16 amino acids. The ends were cut back, 3 bases at V and 1 base at J, with 13 bases in the middle. CDR1 and CDR2 from the germline V gene are KGHDR and SFDVKD. CDR3 sequence: CATSDTRTGGTDTQYF. CDR3 coding DNA: TGTGCCACCAGTGATACCCGGACGGGAGGCACAGATACGCAGTATTTT.

The chain combines TRBV20-1 with TRBJ1-1; 8 nucleotides align to TRBD1. CDR1 is DFQATT and CDR2 is SNEGSKA in the germline V gene (reference sequence). Trimming cost V 3 bases and J 4 bases; bases outside gene matches: 10. CDR3 size: 15 residues. The CDR3 spells CSASSAGGASTEAFF. The DNA for the CDR3 is TGCAGTGCTAGTTCGGCAGGGGGCGCGAGCACTGAAGCTTTCTTT.